This T cell receptor beta chain derives from a study of cytomegalovirus exposure and HLA in healthy donors. Study information: The 95 million to 120 million unique TCR beta sequences, from 150 million to 200 million T cells, were found by an earlier analysis. About 80 million unique TCR sequences came from HLA-typed donors in an early release.

The CDR3 has 11 amino acids. The germline V gene has CDR1 GTSNPN and CDR2 SVGIG (reference sequence). With 3 bases removed from V and 9 bases from J, the gap between germline ends came to 8 bases. Comment on this clone: Its antigen is as yet unknown.

The PCR used 60 Vbeta and 13 Jbeta primers. Assay: immunoSEQ multiplex PCR; the TCRdb copy retains only in-frame clones and omits some. The table has some 150,000 clones, 70% to 90% seen once. Overall study findings and caveats: The study assumed roughly uniform donor sequencing depth for presence/absence analyses.

The sequence was collected from a woman between 40 and 50 years old in good health and CMV-seropositive. The rearrangement uses TRBV30 and TRBJ1-4; no firm D call. The sequencing input was PBMCs. CDR3 region: CAWRGGKKLFF. CDR3 sequence (DNA): TGTGCCTGGAGGGGAGGGAAAAAACTGTTTTTT. Using reference TRBV30 and TRBJ1-4 for the parts outside the CDR3, the full variable domain is SQTIHQWPATLVQPVGSPLSLECTVEGTSNPNLYWYRQAAGRGLQLLFYSVGIGQISSEVPQNLSASRPQDRQFILSSKKLLLSDSGFYLCAWRGGKKLFFGSGTQLSVL.